This record covers a single T cell receptor (beta chain). Antigen unknown. V was clipped by 4 bases and J by 4 bases; unmatched bases: 10. Germline CDR1 reads MNHNS; CDR2 reads SASEGT. CDR3 size: 15 residues. Using its own MiXCR run on the reads, TCRdb lists one record per CDR3 protein. This table has approximately 550,000 distinct CDR3 sequences, more than 15% appearing once. The sample originates from a study of T cell repertoires in cytomegalovirus infection. Study information: Indications of both CMV infection and matching HLA type were provided by public TCR beta signatures. Points from the study as a whole: Carriage of CMV together with the relevant HLA was identifiable through cumulative public TCR beta family frequency. The ex vivo response was dominated by HLA-C-restricted CMV-specific TCR beta clonotypes.

The TCR sequence derives from a human donor in good health (CMV status not recorded). Some clones in this sample may be carry-over from other donors' samples. What was sequenced was CD8+ T cells from PBMCs. This chain uses TRBV6-1 with TRBJ2-7; 7 bases match TRBD1. CDR3 protein: CASSGLRQGFYEQYF. The CDR3, as DNA: TGTGCCAGCAGTGGGCTAAGACAGGGATTTTACGAGCAGTACTTC.